Sequencing of this TCR beta chain was carried out in a study of blood T cell repertoires in COVID-19. About the study: The United States, Italy and Spain were the sources of the acute and convalescent COVID-19 samples.

In the authors' methods: Scientists estimated how many nucleated cells there were by amplifying reference gene primers. Assay used: immunoSEQ multiplex PCR; TCRdb lists only in-frame clones, some missing. V and J calls and clone size are as listed in that table; D and trimming were resolved from the DNA. The data show approximately 140,000 clones, 70% to 90% seen once. The sample comprised PBMCs or T cells enriched from blood (not recorded which). The sequence was obtained from a woman aged 45 to 65 with acute COVID-19.

CDR3 residues: CASSYQKETQYF. The CDR3 nucleotides read TGTGCCAGCAGTTACCAAAAAGAGACCCAGTACTTC. The chain joins TRBV6-2 or TRBV6-3 to TRBJ2-5; no clear D. V was shortened by 2 bases and J by 3 bases, with 4 bases between the two germline ends. The germline V gene encodes CDR1 MNHEY and CDR2 SVGEGT. The CDR3 consists of 12 residues.